This T cell receptor beta chain comes out of a study of cytomegalovirus exposure and HLA in healthy donors. Points from the study as a whole: Diagnosis of cytomegalovirus status made by the classifier reportedly showed high specificity and sensitivity. In vitro assays verified that a few CMV-associated chains recognized CMV antigens specifically.

This CDR3 region has 14 residues. Trimming removed 6 bases from V and 6 bases from J; junction bases left unmatched: 6. Germline V gene lookup returns CDR1 SGHVS and CDR2 FNYEAQ. As to this clone: Antigen specificity is unknown.

Profiling relied on immunoSEQ multiplex PCR, and the TCRdb table lists in-frame clones only, not all of them. The sample comprises about 220,000 clones, about nine tenths of which are singletons, and 1.1% rests with the top ten. Specimen: PBMCs. This TCR derives from a woman between 18 and 30 years old in good health and CMV-seronegative. V and J are TRBV7-6 and TRBJ2-2, with 8 positions matching TRBD1. DNA of the CDR3: TGTGCCAGCAGGCCTCAGGGGGCAGCCGGGGAGCTGTTTTTT. Encoded protein: CASRPQGAAGELFF.